This T cell receptor beta chain was found in a study of regulatory T cells in long-lasting Graves disease (dated by TCRdb to 2020 to 2022). For the wider study: To count as having persistent Graves' disease, a patient had to have received antithyroid drug treatment for over 5 years with TSH receptor autoantibodies remaining persistently positive. A total of about 35 samples underwent TCR sequencing, from some 13 patients with persistent Graves' disease and approximately 20 patients with newly diagnosed Graves' disease. Peripheral blood TCR sequencing and RNA sequencing compared persistent Graves' disease patients with newly diagnosed Graves' disease patients. The study took place in China and was registered as a clinical trial. On average, persistent Graves' disease patients in the clinical cohort had been on antithyroid drugs for around 9.5 years.

Preparation of the library involved multiplex PCR. TCRdb names Illumina HiSeq 4000 as the instrument used. iRepertoire HTBI primers and Arm-PCR amplification of CDR3 regions were used to construct TCR beta libraries. Before sequencing, the PCR products went through gel purification. The authors' analysis ran thus. Gene usage analysis of CDR3 amino acid clonotypes used the roughly 62 TRBV and about 14 TRBJ segments found across samples. COPE and FqMerger were used to merge filtered high-quality paired reads into contigs. BLAST was used to align contigs to IMGT TRBV, TRBD and TRBJ reference genes, with CDR3 defined following IMGT. Any clonotype with a frequency above 0.1% was counted as a highly expanded clone. Repertoire diversity was measured by Shannon entropy, and V-J evenness by the Gini coefficient. Public clonotypes were defined as clonotypes shared by more than one individual. TCRdb cleaned the public reads at Q25 with fastp, built clones with MiXCR and kept in-frame beta chains. Each CDR3 protein gets just one entry, which takes the most common genes and DNA from the rows behind it. None of the V and J calls come from the authors' own analysis; TCRdb made them. In this sample the table shows about 660,000 distinct CDR3 sequences, around 32% of which occur a single time. Of the sample, 40% to 50% is held by the ten largest clones.

This specimen's time point label, per the study, means: persistent/refractory GD, antithyroid drugs over 5 years with positive TRAb. For both TCR sequencing and RNA sequencing, RNA was extracted from PBMCs using TRIzol. The diagnosis of Graves' disease was made according to American Thyroid Association guidelines. Recruitment of patients was carried out at an endocrinology department in Xi'an, China. Each patient gave approximately 9 milliliters of peripheral blood, collected in an EDTA anticoagulant tube. Ficoll Paque Plus density gradient separation was used to isolate PBMCs, and no further T cell sorting was performed. An Agilent 2100 Bioanalyzer and agarose gel were used to assess RNA quality, and a NanoDrop 2000 was used to measure RNA concentration. Reading the germline V gene (reference sequence) gives CDR1 LNHNV and CDR2 YYDKDF. After removal of 3 bases from V and 6 bases from J, the junction retains 8 bases not matched to a gene. The CDR3 spans 16 residues, from the cysteine through the phenylalanine. The DNA shown is the 48-base CDR3, in frame from base 1.

About this clonotype: This receptor's antigen is unknown. Base quality data are lacking; no much larger clone is found one base away.

The paper's findings and limits, for the study overall: The study examined only peripheral blood because the primary lesion, thyroid tissue, could not be accessed. Sequencing and analysis were limited to the TCR beta chain. More public clonotypes were shared among persistent patients (more than 2,500) than among newly diagnosed patients (just under 1,000). Persistent Graves' disease patients showed lower TCR Shannon entropy and fewer highly expanded clones than newly diagnosed patients, suggesting clonal expansion. Persistent disease showed preferential use of TRBV28, TRBJ1-2 and TRBJ2-5, whereas newly diagnosed disease favored TRBV20-1 and TRBJ2-1. The authors noted that the small sample size was a limitation that may lower accuracy.

The chain is made from TRBV15 and TRBJ1-4; 9 bases in the middle match TRBD1. The receptor was isolated from a female donor with Graves disease. Sequenced here: peripheral blood mononuclear cells (PBMCs), sampled when the disease was refractory, from a patient treated with antithyroid drugs. The sequenced DNA is TGTGCCACCAGCAGTTCCCGGACAGGGGTATATGAAAAACTGTTTTTT. Its protein product is CATSSSRTGVYEKLFF.